The rows below give T cell receptor beta chains drawn from one sample of a study of CD4 T cell repertoires in COVID-19. What these receptors recognize is not known. Sequencing was performed with immunoSEQ multiplex PCR; in TCRdb, only in-frame clones are kept and a portion is missing. This repertoire shows under 700 clones, over 15% found once; its top ten account for 19%. Sequencing used memory CD4+ T cells, cultured in vitro, obtained after recovery from COVID-19. The receptors originated from a human donor who had COVID-19. The CDR3 runs from the conserved cysteine through the conserved F or W. A D gene is named only where the DNA matches it firmly. The size of a clone is reported for some rows only, either as once, few or many, or as a class for expanded clones.

V	J	D	size	CDR3	DNA
TRBV7-2	TRBJ2-3	TRBD2	medium-sized	CASSTGTSGRHYDTQYF	TGTGCCAGCAGTACCGGGACTAGCGGGAGACACTACGATACGCAGTATTTT
TRBV14	TRBJ1-6	-	medium-sized	CASSSEQVSPLHF	TGTGCCAGCAGCTCGGAGCAGGTTTCACCCCTCCACTTT
TRBV12-3/TRBV12-4	TRBJ2-7	-	few	CASKDRGDEQYF	TGTGCCAGCAAGGACCGTGGGGACGAGCAGTACTTC
TRBV20-1	TRBJ1-2	TRBD1	few	CSATEGGAGGYTF	TGCAGTGCTACTGAAGGGGGCGCCGGGGGCTACACCTTC
TRBV10-2	TRBJ1-1	-	few	CAGGGSNEAFF	TGCGCGGGGGGCGGCTCTAATGAAGCTTTCTTT
TRBV5-1	TRBJ1-1	TRBD1	large	CASSPVTGETEAFF	TGCGCCAGCAGCCCGGTGACAGGGGAGACTGAAGCTTTCTTT
TRBV7-9	TRBJ1-6	-	medium-sized	CASSLARGVSPLHF	TGTGCCAGCAGCTTAGCGAGGGGGGTGTCACCCCTCCACTTT
TRBV7-7	TRBJ2-6	-	-	CASSTVVKCQSRANVLTF	TGTGCCAGCAGCACGGTTGTTAAGTGCCAAAGTCGGGCCAACGTCCTGACTTTC
TRBV3-1/TRBV3-2	TRBJ2-7	-	large	CASSQDLDRYEQYF	TGTGCCAGCAGCCAAGATTTGGATCGCTACGAGCAGTACTTC
TRBV7-2	TRBJ2-7	-	medium-sized	CASSLAAATISYEQYF	TGTGCCAGCAGCTTAGCAGCGGCTACCATCTCCTACGAGCAGTACTTC
TRBV4-1	TRBJ2-2	TRBD2	-	CASSQPSGRRTGELFF	TGCGCCAGCAGCCAACCTAGCGGGAGACGGACCGGGGAGCTGTTTTTT
TRBV7-8	TRBJ2-5	TRBD2	medium-sized	CASSFTSGGETQYF	TGTGCCAGCAGCTTTACTAGCGGGGGGGAGACCCAGTACTTC
TRBV2	TRBJ1-3	-	medium-sized	CASSAKRHASGNTIYF	TGTGCCAGCAGTGCTAAGAGACATGCCTCTGGAAACACCATATATTTT
TRBV5-1	TRBJ2-3	-	large	CASSVGTLNTDTQYF	TGCGCCAGCAGCGTCGGGACACTTAACACAGATACGCAGTATTTT
TRBV6-1	TRBJ1-1	TRBD1	medium-sized	CASTLRQGGAEAFF	TGTGCCAGCACCCTTCGACAGGGGGGGGCTGAAGCTTTCTTT
TRBV24-1	TRBJ2-2	-	medium-sized	CATSETGELFF	TGTGCCACCAGTGAGACCGGGGAGCTGTTTTTT
TRBV29-1	TRBJ2-7	-	medium-sized	CSVGTASYEQYF	TGCAGCGTTGGGACGGCATCCTACGAGCAGTACTTC
TRBV27	TRBJ2-3	-	medium-sized	CASSLQRQTLLADTQYF	TGTGCCAGCAGTTTACAAAGACAGACACTTTTAGCAGATACGCAGTATTTT